These 13 T cell receptor beta chains share one sample of origin, sequenced in a study of PD-L1 blockade in urothelial cancer. The protocol was immunoSEQ multiplex PCR, while the TCRdb copy is restricted to in-frame clones and leaves out a portion. The repertoire holds approximately 70,000 clones, with 85% to 90% as singletons. The material sequenced was PBMCs, taken around atezolizumab (anti-PD-L1) treatment. Source of these receptors: a man aged 55 to 70 with urothelial cancer.

The V gene is TRBV28, the J gene TRBJ2-7; 9 positions match TRBD2. V lost 7 bases to trimming and J lost 6 bases; unmatched junction nucleotides: 10. This CDR3 spans 14 amino acids. Germline assignment: CDR1 MDHEN and CDR2 SYDVKM. In nucleotides, the CDR3 is TGTGCCAGCAACCTAATAGCGGGAGTTGCCGAGCAGTACTTC. Protein product: CASNLIAGVAEQYF.

The chain joins TRBV2 to TRBJ1-4; 9 positions match TRBD1. The CDR3 consists of 16 residues. Germline V gene data show CDR1 as SNHLY and CDR2 as FYNNEI. J lost 8 bases, V lost 2 bases, and 9 bases had no gene match. CDR3 sequence (DNA): TGTGCCAGCAGTGAATTCTCTGGACAGGGGATGGAAAAACTGTTTTTT. Translation: CASSEFSGQGMEKLFF.

This rearrangement joins TRBV5-4 to TRBJ1-3; 8 positions match TRBD1. CDR3 size: 13 residues. CDR1 SGHNT and CDR2 YYREEE come from the germline V gene (reference sequence). V was clipped by 4 bases and J by 7 bases; unmatched bases: 4. CDR3 nucleotides: TGTGCCAGCAGCCCCAGACAGGGGAACACCATATATTTT. Residues: CASSPRQGNTIYF.

The rearrangement links TRBV5-6 to TRBJ1-1; TRBD1 aligns across 7 bases. Losses at the gene ends were 2 bases for V and 4 bases for J; bases not matched to a gene: 5. Germline V lookup: CDR1 SGHDT, CDR2 YYEEEE. The length of the CDR3 is 14 residues. The CDR3 coding sequence is TGTGCCAGCAGCTTTGGAGGGGGCAGCACTGAAGCTTTCTTT. Protein sequence: CASSFGGGSTEAFF.

The V and J genes are TRBV15 and TRBJ1-5; 9 bases agree with TRBD1. The trim removed 0 bases at V and 0 bases at J, leaving 12 bases unmatched. Germline V gene sequence: CDR1 LNHNV, CDR2 YYDKDF (reference sequence). This CDR3 has 20 residues. The CDR3 DNA sequence: TGTGCCACCAGCAGAGAAAGCGTCTGGGACAGGGACAATAGCAATCAGCCCCAGCATTTT. It encodes CATSRESVWDRDNSNQPQHF. Full variable domain (outside the CDR3, taken from reference TRBV15 and TRBJ1-5): DAMVIQNPRYQVTQFGKPVTLSCSQTLNHNVMYWYQQKSSQAPKLLFHYYDKDFNNEADTPDNFQSRRPNTSFCFLDIRSPGLGDTAMYLCATSRESVWDRDNSNQPQHFGDGTRLSIL.

In DNA form, the CDR3 reads TGTGCCAGCAGTTTGCGGAGCCCCTACGAGCAGTACTTC. The encoded protein is CASSLRSPYEQYF. The rearrangement links TRBV28 to TRBJ2-7; no clear D gene. Deletions cut 3 bases from V and 2 bases from J, with 8 bases between. Germline V gene data show CDR1 as MDHEN and CDR2 as SYDVKM. The CDR3 totals 13 residues.

V gene TRBV5-1 combines with J gene TRBJ1-2; 9 positions match TRBD1. Unmatched junction bases numbered 8, after V lost 6 bases and J lost 5 bases. This CDR3 region has 14 residues. Germline V gene data show CDR1 as SGHRS and CDR2 as YFSETQ. The CDR3 sequence is CASTPGQGGYGYTF. As DNA, the CDR3 is TGCGCCAGCACTCCGGGACAGGGAGGATATGGCTACACCTTC. Variable domain in full (rest from reference TRBV5-1 and TRBJ1-2): KAGVTQTPRYLIKTRGQQVTLSCSPISGHRSVSWYQQTPGQGLQFLFEYFSETQRNKGNFPGRFSGRQFSNSRSEMNVSTLELGDSALYLCASTPGQGGYGYTFGSGTRLTVV.

The chain links TRBV9 to TRBJ1-2, with D possibly TRBD1 on 6 matching bases. V was cut by 3 bases and J by 0 bases, with 9 bases left in between. CDR1 and CDR2 from the germline V gene are SGDLS and YYNGEE. This CDR3 is 14 amino acids long. The DNA of the CDR3 is TGTGCCAGCAGCGGCGGGGGCCCTAACTATGGCTACACCTTC. Translating it yields CASSGGGPNYGYTF.

This chain uses TRBV5-8 with TRBJ2-7, with D tentatively TRBD2 (7 bases). Germline V CDR1 and CDR2: SGHTS, YDEGEE. Trimming pared 4 bases from V and 5 bases from J, leaving 16 bases between. This CDR3 spans 14 amino acids. The CDR3 loop is CASSQRGGRNEQYF. DNA of the CDR3: TGTGCCAGCAGCCAAAGGGGGGGGCGGAACGAGCAGTACTTC.

This clone came up once. The rearrangement joins TRBV7-2 to TRBJ1-6; TRBD1 agrees at 8 bases. In germline, CDR1 is SGHTA, CDR2 FQGNSA. The CDR3 contains 15 residues. J was trimmed by 9 bases and V by 1 base; bases with no gene match: 5. CDR3: CASSLVADRGSPLHF. The CDR3 nucleotides read TGTGCCAGCAGCTTAGTAGCCGACAGGGGTTCACCCCTCCACTTT.

The chain joins TRBV2 to TRBJ2-1; D perhaps matches TRBD2 (6 bases). The CDR3 sequence is 18 residues long. Trimming pared 1 base from V and 10 bases from J, leaving 26 bases between. From germline, CDR1 is SNHLY and CDR2 FYNNEI. The CDR3 DNA reads TGTGCCAGCAGTGAAGATCCCTGGGGGACTGGAGGTCCTCAGGAGCAGTTCTTC. It codes for CASSEDPWGTGGPQEQFF.

The chain is built from TRBV28 and TRBJ1-1, with a possible D match to TRBD1 (5 bases). Trimming shortened V by 6 bases and J by 11 bases, and 22 bases separated the two germline ends. The CDR3 covers 14 residues. CDR1 and CDR2 from the germline V gene are MDHEN and SYDVKM. Here the CDR3 reads CASSPGTNSHEAFF. CDR3 sequence (DNA): TGTGCCAGCAGCCCAGGGACTAATAGCCATGAGGCTTTCTTT.

The chain couples TRBV5-1 to TRBJ2-6, with TRBD1 identical over 7 bases. CDR1 SGHRS and CDR2 YFSETQ come from the germline V gene. V lost 1 base to trimming and J lost 1 base; unmatched junction nucleotides: 2. The CDR3 consists of 16 residues. CDR3 loop: CASSLTGASGANVLTF. The CDR3, as DNA: TGCGCCAGCAGCTTGACAGGGGCTTCTGGGGCCAACGTCCTGACTTTC.